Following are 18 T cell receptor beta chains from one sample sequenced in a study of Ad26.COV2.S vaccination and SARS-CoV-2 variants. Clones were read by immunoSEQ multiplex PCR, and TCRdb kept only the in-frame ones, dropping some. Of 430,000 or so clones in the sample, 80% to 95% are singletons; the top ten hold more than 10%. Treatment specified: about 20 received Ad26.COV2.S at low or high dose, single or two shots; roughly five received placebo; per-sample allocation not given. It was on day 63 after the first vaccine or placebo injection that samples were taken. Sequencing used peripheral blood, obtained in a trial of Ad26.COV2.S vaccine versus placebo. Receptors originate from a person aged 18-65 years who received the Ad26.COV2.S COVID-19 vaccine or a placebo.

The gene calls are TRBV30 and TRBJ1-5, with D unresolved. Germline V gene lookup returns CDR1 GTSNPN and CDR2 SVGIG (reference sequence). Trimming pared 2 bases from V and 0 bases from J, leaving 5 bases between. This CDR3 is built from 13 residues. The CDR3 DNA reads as TGTGCCTGGAGTACCTATAGCAATCAGCCCCAGCATTTT. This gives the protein CAWSTYSNQPQHF.

This CDR3 reads CATGTGYNEKLFF. Written as DNA, the CDR3 is TGTGCCACTGGGACAGGTTACAATGAAAAACTGTTTTTT. The V and J genes are TRBV19 and TRBJ1-4, with 8 bases identical to TRBD1. The germline V gene has CDR1 LNHDA and CDR2 SQIVND (reference sequence). The ends lost 10 bases at V and 5 bases at J; junction bases unmatched: 6. The CDR3 extends over 13 amino acids.

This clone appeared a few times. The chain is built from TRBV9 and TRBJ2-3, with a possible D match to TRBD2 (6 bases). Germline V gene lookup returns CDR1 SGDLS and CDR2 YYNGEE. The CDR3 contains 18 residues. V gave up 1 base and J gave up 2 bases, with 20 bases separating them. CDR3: CASSVNRGSEADTDTQYF. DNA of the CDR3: TGTGCCAGCAGCGTAAACCGGGGGTCCGAAGCGGACACAGATACGCAGTATTTT.

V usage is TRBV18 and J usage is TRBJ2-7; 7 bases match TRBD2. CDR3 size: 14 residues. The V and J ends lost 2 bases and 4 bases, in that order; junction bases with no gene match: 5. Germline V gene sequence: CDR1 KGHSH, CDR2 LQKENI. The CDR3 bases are TGTGCCAGCTCACCAGGGCTAGCGGAATACGAGCAGTACTTC. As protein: CASSPGLAEYEQYF.

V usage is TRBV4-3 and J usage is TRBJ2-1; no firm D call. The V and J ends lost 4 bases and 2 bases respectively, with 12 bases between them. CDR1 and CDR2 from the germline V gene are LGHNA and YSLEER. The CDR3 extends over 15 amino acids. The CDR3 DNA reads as TGCGCCAGCAGCCCCTCCTTAGGTCCCTACAATGAGCAGTTCTTC. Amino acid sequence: CASSPSLGPYNEQFF.

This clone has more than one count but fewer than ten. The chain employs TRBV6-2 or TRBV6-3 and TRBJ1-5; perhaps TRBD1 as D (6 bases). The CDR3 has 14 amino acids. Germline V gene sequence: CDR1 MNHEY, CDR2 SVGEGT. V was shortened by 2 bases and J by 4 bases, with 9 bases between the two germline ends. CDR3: CASSYIRGNQPQHF. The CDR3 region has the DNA TGTGCCAGCAGTTACATCAGGGGTAATCAGCCCCAGCATTTT.

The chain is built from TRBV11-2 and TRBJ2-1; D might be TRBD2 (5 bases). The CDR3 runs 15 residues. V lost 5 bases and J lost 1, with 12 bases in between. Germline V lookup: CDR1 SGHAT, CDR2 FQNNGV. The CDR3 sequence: CASSPSGISYNEQFF. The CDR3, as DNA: TGTGCCAGCAGCCCTTCCGGGATATCCTACAATGAGCAGTTCTTC.

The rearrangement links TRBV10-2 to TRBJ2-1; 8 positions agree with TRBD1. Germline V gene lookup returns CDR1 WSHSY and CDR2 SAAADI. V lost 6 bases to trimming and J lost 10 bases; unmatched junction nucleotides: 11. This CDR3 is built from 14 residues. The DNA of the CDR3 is TGCGCCAGCAGACCGGGACAGGAGCCCCCAGAGCAGTTCTTC. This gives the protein CASRPGQEPPEQFF.

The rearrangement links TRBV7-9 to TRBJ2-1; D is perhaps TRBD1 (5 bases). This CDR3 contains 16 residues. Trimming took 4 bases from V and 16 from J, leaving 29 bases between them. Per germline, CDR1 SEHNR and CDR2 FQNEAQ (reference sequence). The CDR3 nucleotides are TGTGCCAGCAGCTCCCCCGACATATCGGGCAGGGCGGATGGTTTCTTC. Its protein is CASSSPDISGRADGFF.

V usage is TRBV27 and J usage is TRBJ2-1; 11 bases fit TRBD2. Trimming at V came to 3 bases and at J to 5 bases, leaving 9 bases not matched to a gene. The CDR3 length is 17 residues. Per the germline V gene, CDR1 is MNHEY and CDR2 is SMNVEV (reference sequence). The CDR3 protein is CASSFLAGGGRNNEQFF. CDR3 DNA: TGTGCCAGCAGTTTTCTAGCGGGAGGTGGTCGAAACAATGAGCAGTTCTTC.

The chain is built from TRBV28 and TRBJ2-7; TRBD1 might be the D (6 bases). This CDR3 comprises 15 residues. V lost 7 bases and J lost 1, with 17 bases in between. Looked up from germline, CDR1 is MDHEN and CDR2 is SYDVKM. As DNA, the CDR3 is TGTGCCAGCACCGGATACAGGGACCCTTCCTACGAGCAGTACTTC. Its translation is CASTGYRDPSYEQYF.

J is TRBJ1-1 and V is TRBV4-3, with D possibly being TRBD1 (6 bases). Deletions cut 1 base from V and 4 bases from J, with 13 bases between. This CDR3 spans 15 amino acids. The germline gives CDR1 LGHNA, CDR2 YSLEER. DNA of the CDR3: TGCGCCAGCAGCCAAGTCGGGGGCTGGAGCACTGAAGCTTTCTTT. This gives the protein CASSQVGGWSTEAFF.

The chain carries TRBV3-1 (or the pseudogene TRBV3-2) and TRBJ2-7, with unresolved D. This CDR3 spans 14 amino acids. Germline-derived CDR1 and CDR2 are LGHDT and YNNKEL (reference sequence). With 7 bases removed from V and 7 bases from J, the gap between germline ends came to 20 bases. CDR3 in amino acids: CASKRTRNIREQYF. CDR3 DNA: TGTGCCAGCAAGAGAACCAGGAACATACGGGAGCAGTACTTC.

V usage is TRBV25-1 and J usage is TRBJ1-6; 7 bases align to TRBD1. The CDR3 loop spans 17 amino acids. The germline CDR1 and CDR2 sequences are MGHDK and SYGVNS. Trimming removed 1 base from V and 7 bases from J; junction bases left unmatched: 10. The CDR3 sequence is CASSEWGGGASNSPLHF. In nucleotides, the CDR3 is TGTGCCAGCAGTGAATGGGGAGGGGGCGCTTCCAATTCACCCCTCCACTTT. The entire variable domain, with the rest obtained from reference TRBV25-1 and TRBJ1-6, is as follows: EADIYQTPRYLVIGTGKKITLECSQTMGHDKMYWYQQDPGMELHLIHYSYGVNSTEKGDLSSESTVSRIRTEHFPLTLESARPSHTSQYLCASSEWGGGASNSPLHFGNGTRLTVT.

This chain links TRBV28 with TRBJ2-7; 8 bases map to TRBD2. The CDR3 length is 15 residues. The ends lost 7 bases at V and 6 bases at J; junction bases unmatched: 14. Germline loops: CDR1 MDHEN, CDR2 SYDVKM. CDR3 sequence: CASIGSAGGVGEQYF. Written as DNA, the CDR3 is TGTGCCAGCATAGGTTCTGCGGGAGGTGTAGGCGAGCAGTACTTC.

CDR3 amino acids: CAWKSGRAGAKNIQYF. In DNA, the CDR3 is TGTGCCTGGAAGAGCGGGAGGGCCGGCGCCAAAAACATTCAGTACTTC. This rearrangement joins TRBV30 to TRBJ2-4; 10 bases are a match to TRBD2. The CDR3 covers 16 residues. V dropped 4 bases and J dropped 1; count of bases not matched to a gene: 7. Per germline, CDR1 GTSNPN and CDR2 SVGIG (reference sequence).

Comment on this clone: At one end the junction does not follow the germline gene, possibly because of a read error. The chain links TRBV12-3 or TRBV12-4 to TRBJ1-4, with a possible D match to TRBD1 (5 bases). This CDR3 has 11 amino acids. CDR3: CASSTRGRTHF. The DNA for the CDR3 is TGTGCCAGCAGTACCCGAGGCAGGACACATTTT.

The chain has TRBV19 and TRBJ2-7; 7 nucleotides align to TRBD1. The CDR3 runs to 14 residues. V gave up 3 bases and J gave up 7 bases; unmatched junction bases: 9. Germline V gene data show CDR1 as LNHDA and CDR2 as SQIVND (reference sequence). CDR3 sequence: CASSIGAGGREQYF. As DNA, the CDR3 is TGTGCCAGTAGTATTGGGGCAGGGGGACGGGAGCAGTACTTC.